This T cell receptor beta chain was found in a study of shared clonotypes between healthy human individuals. Study-wide context: Three plates were used per donor for CD4 naive, three for CD4 memory, two for CD8 naive and one for CD8 memory. Findings and limits, study-wide: The rarefaction results pointed to incomplete sorted-subset sequencing despite large depth. Sharing across four donors was highest in naive CD4 (around 5%) and lowest in memory CD8 (approximately 0.4%).

From CD4+ cells came CD45RA+ naive and CD45RA-negative memory subsets. Germline V CDR1 and CDR2: SGHRS, YFSETQ. V lost 7 bases, J lost 2 bases, and 12 bases lay in between. There are 13 residues in the CDR3. Only in-frame clones appear in the TCRdb table, and some are missing; sequencing was by immunoSEQ multiplex PCR. The sample contains 2.3 million or so clones, approximately 95% of which appear only once. This clone showed up just once. Its antigen is as yet unknown. The chain employs TRBV5-1 and TRBJ2-5; D remains unclear. The sample comprised naive CD4+ T cells from PBMCs. Documented subset: CD45RA+ positively selected. This clonotype was sampled from a man in his late teens or twenties in good health. Some clones in this sample may be carry-over from other donors' samples. CDR3 sequence reads: CASYDFLQETQYF. CDR3 coding DNA: TGCGCCAGCTACGACTTCCTACAAGAGACCCAGTACTTC.